A selection of T cell receptor beta chains follows, all from one sample in a study of early T cells in non-severe SARS-CoV-2 infection. Via MiXCR, TCRdb re-called the 5' RACE reads, giving one row per CDR3 protein. The repertoire holds tens of thousands of distinct CDR3 sequences, with more than 12% as singletons. Sequencing input: whole blood. Receptors were obtained from an adult who was a healthcare worker with PCR-confirmed SARS-CoV-2 infection or an uninfected control (not recorded which). CDR3s include the opening cysteine and the closing phenylalanine or tryptophan. The D gene is left open where the match is weak. The listing skips clone size in some rows; elsewhere it reads once, few, many or a size class.

TRBV20-1	.	TRBJ2-2	14	.	TGCAGTGCTAGGGGACTCCCGAGCACCGGGGAGCTGTTTTTT	CSARGLPSTGELFF
TRBV28	.	TRBJ2-5	16	TRBD2	TGTGCCAGCAGTGGGGGGCTAGCGGGAGTCCGGCAGACCCAGTACTTC	CASSGGLAGVRQTQYF
TRBV6-5	few	TRBJ1-4	13	.	TGTGCCAGCAGGACAGCAACTAATGAAAAACTGTTTTTT	CASRTATNEKLFF
TRBV20-1	.	TRBJ2-7	13	TRBD1	TGCAGTGCTAAAAGGACAGGGTTGTACGAGCAGTACTTC	CSAKRTGLYEQYF
TRBV6-6	.	TRBJ2-7	15	TRBD1	TGTGCCAGCAGTTACTCTGGACAGGGGGCCGTCGAGCAGTACTTC	CASSYSGQGAVEQYF
TRBV2	many	TRBJ2-6	16	.	TGTGCCAGCAGCCCACTTAAGGGGGCTGGGGCCAACGTCCTGACTTTC	CASSPLKGAGANVLTF
TRBV18	.	TRBJ1-3	16	.	TGTGCCAGCTCACCCGTTCTGAGGAGCTCTGGAAACACCATATATTTT	CASSPVLRSSGNTIYF
TRBV11-2	.	TRBJ2-5	17	TRBD2	TGTGCCAGCAGCTTCAGGTTCGGCGGGAGGGCTGGAGAGACCCAGTACTTC	CASSFRFGGRAGETQYF
TRBV9	many	TRBJ2-1	18	TRBD2	TGTGCCAGCAGCGCGGGAGGAGGGACTAGCGCAACGCGGAATGAGCAGTTCTTC	CASSAGGGTSATRNEQFF
TRBV28	many	TRBJ2-2	15	TRBD1	TGTGCCAGCAGGACCCCGACAGGGAATGCCGGGGAGCTGTTTTTT	CASRTPTGNAGELFF
TRBV6-4	.	TRBJ2-3	16	TRBD2	TGTGCCAGCAGTGAGTCGACTAGCGGGAGCACAGATACGCAGTATTTT	CASSESTSGSTDTQYF
TRBV12-3/TRBV12-4	.	TRBJ2-2	17	TRBD2	TGTGCCAGCAGTTTCGGACTAGCGAGGAGAGGTGGCGGGGAGCTGTTTTTT	CASSFGLARRGGGELFF
TRBV28	.	TRBJ2-7	12	TRBD2	TGTGCCAGCAGTTTGGGGGGGATTGAGCAGTACTTC	CASSLGGIEQYF
TRBV6-4	many	TRBJ1-6	13	.	TGTGCCAGCAGTGCGGGGTCGAATTCACCCCTCCACTTT	CASSAGSNSPLHF
TRBV7-2	many	TRBJ2-3	18	TRBD2	TGTGCCAGCAGCTTTAGCGGGAGGGCCAGCGTGAGCACAGATACGCAGTATTTT	CASSFSGRASVSTDTQYF
TRBV4-3	.	TRBJ1-3	16	.	TGCGCCAGCAGCCAGACAAGGACAGCGCCACAAAACACCGTATATTTT	CASSQTRTAPQNTVYF
TRBV10-2	.	TRBJ2-3	13	.	TGCGCCAGCATTCAGGGTTCAGCAGATACGCAGTATTTT	CASIQGSADTQYF
TRBV21-1	.	TRBJ2-7	18	.	TGTGCCAGCAGCAAACCGGGACTACCCCATCTTAACTCCTACGAGCAGTACTTC	CASSKPGLPHLNSYEQYF
TRBV5-5	.	TRBJ2-7	15	.	TGTGCCAGCAGCTCCCCGGGCAGTTCCTCCTACGAGCAGTACTTC	CASSSPGSSSYEQYF
TRBV6-5	once	TRBJ2-5	13	.	TGTGCCAGCAGACAACAGGTCAAAGAGACCCAGTACTTC	CASRQQVKETQYF
TRBV9	many	TRBJ2-1	15	TRBD2	TGTGCCAGCAGCGTCGCGGGAGCAGCCTACAATGAGCAGTTCTTC	CASSVAGAAYNEQFF
TRBV4-1	.	TRBJ2-7	12	.	TGCGCCAGCAGCGCAGTACCCTACGAGCAGTACTTC	CASSAVPYEQYF
TRBV7-9	few	TRBJ2-1	11	.	TGTGCCAGCAGCTTAGTCGAAGGGCAGTTCTTC	CASSLVEGQFF
TRBV7-8	few	TRBJ1-4	16	TRBD1	TGTGCCAGCAGCTTAGCGCTCGGGACAGTGAGTGAAAAACTGTTTTTT	CASSLALGTVSEKLFF
TRBV28	few	TRBJ2-3	12	TRBD2	TGTGCCAGCGGCCCCAAGGCTAGCGGGATGTATTTT	CASGPKASGMYF
TRBV12-3/TRBV12-4	many	TRBJ2-2	14	.	TGTGCCAGCAGTTTTTTACAGCCAACCGGGGAGCTGTTTTTT	CASSFLQPTGELFF
TRBV20-1	few	TRBJ2-1	14	.	TGCAGTGCTGCAAGACACAGCTCCTACAATGAGCAGTTCTTC	CSAARHSSYNEQFF
TRBV12-3/TRBV12-4	few	TRBJ2-2	15	.	TGTGCCAGCAGTTTAGGGATCTACGACACCGGGGAGCTGTTTTTT	CASSLGIYDTGELFF
TRBV6-2/TRBV6-3	few	TRBJ2-7	16	.	TGTGCCATATACTACGGGACTCCACAACCCGACTACGAGCAGTACTTC	CAIYYGTPQPDYEQYF
TRBV7-9	many	TRBJ1-2	13	.	TGTGCCAGCAGCTTACAGGGGAACGATGGCTACACCTTC	CASSLQGNDGYTF
TRBV28	many	TRBJ1-5	13	.	TGTGCCAGCAGTCCTGACACTAATCAGCCCCAGCATTTT	CASSPDTNQPQHF
TRBV14	many	TRBJ1-1	18	.	TGTGCCAGCAGCCCGGTCCCCTCGTGGGGTCCGATGAACACTGAAGCTTTCTTT	CASSPVPSWGPMNTEAFF